This paragraph covers one T cell receptor beta chain sequence. The antigen remains unidentified. The sample comes from a study of OX40 agonist ivuxolimab in advanced cancers. The wider study: Every 2 weeks, patients got intravenous ivuxolimab at one of six dose levels (0.01-10 mg/kg). The study's findings and limits: The work left the antigen specificity of expanded peripheral T cells undetermined.

The CDR3 runs 12 residues. With 7 bases removed from V and 0 bases from J, the gap between germline ends came to 6 bases. From germline, CDR1 is MNHNY and CDR2 SVGAGI (reference sequence). TCRdb's table, derived via immunoSEQ multiplex PCR, lists solely in-frame clones and lacks some. This table has tens of thousands of clones, approximately 92% appearing once. The sequence came from an adult with an advanced solid tumor such as melanoma, head and neck, liver or kidney cancer. Sequenced material: CD4+ or CD8+ T cells sorted from blood, taken in a trial of the OX40 agonist ivuxolimab. V usage is TRBV6-6 and J usage is TRBJ1-2, with unresolved D. The CDR3 loop is CASTAANYGYTF. The DNA of the CDR3 is TGTGCCAGCACCGCAGCTAACTATGGCTACACCTTC.